These 27 T cell receptor beta chains were sequenced from one sample in a study of CD8+CD57+ T cells in acquired aplastic anemia. For CDR3 and TCR beta VDJ profiling, genomic DNA was the template used. TCRdb passed the reads through MiXCR, listing each CDR3 protein once. Of 200,000 or so distinct CDR3 sequences detected, about three fifths appear once; the ten largest clones hold roughly 50%. Sequenced sample: sorted CD4+, CD8+, or CD8+CD57+ T cells (not recorded which) from PBMCs. These receptors came from a human donor with severe aplastic anemia or a healthy control (not recorded which).

The V gene is TRBV10-3, the J gene TRBJ2-1; 16 positions match TRBD2. Per the germline V gene, CDR1 is ENHRY and CDR2 is SYGVKD. The V segment lost 0 bases and the J segment 9 bases; nucleotides outside the gene matches: 5. This CDR3 is 17 amino acids long. DNA of the CDR3: TGTGCCATCAGTGAGTCGATGGGACTAGCGGGAGGGCCTGAGCAGTTCTTC. Protein sequence: CAISESMGLAGGPEQFF.

This sequence joins TRBV15 and TRBJ2-1; 10 bases are shared with TRBD1. Germline loops: CDR1 LNHNV, CDR2 YYDKDF (reference sequence). With 1 base clipped from V and 10 bases from J, the junction kept 13 bases outside the gene matches. This CDR3 contains 17 residues. The CDR3 spells CATSRGLGQGDLREQFF. CDR3 nucleotide sequence: TGTGCCACCAGCAGAGGATTAGGACAGGGGGATTTGAGAGAGCAGTTCTTC.

The rearrangement links TRBV19 to TRBJ2-1; possibly TRBD2 for D (5 bases). Trimming pared 3 bases from V and 10 bases from J, leaving 10 bases between. Germline assignment: CDR1 LNHDA and CDR2 SQIVND (reference sequence). The CDR3 totals 12 residues. The CDR3 bases are TGTGCCAGTAGTATCGTAGCGAACGAGCAGTTCTTC. This translates into CASSIVANEQFF.

This clonotype came up once. The J gene is TRBJ2-1, the V gene TRBV7-2; weak D call: TRBD2 (5 bases). The germline V gene has CDR1 SGHTA and CDR2 FQGNSA. V dropped 3 bases and J dropped 0 bases, with 12 bases sitting between them. This CDR3 spans 16 amino acids. Written as DNA, the CDR3 is TGTGCCAGCAGCTTGAGGGAAGAAAGCTCCTACAATGAGCAGTTCTTC. Its protein product is CASSLREESSYNEQFF.

The rearrangement uses TRBV28 and TRBJ2-1; D not resolved. The V and J ends lost 4 bases and 4 bases respectively, with 17 bases between them. The CDR3 is made up of 16 amino acids. CDR1 and CDR2 (germline): MDHEN, SYDVKM. This chain's CDR3 is CASSSEERLMYNEQFF. In DNA, the CDR3 is TGTGCCAGCAGTTCCGAAGAGAGACTTATGTACAATGAGCAGTTCTTC.

The table lists this clonotype with many counts. This chain's CDR3 is CASSVHSTGVNTEAFF. The CDR3 bases are TGTGCCAGCAGTGTCCATTCGACAGGAGTGAACACTGAAGCTTTCTTT. The rearrangement joins TRBV2 to TRBJ1-1; possibly TRBD1 for D (6 bases). Between the trimmed V and J ends, which lost 4 bases and 0 bases, there was a span of 15 bases. The CDR3 runs 16 residues. Germline CDR1 SNHLY, CDR2 FYNNEI.

The chain couples TRBV10-3 to TRBJ2-6; D remains ambiguous. The V end lost 7 bases, the J end lost 0 bases, and 13 bases lay between the germline ends. The germline V gene encodes CDR1 ENHRY and CDR2 SYGVKD. CDR3 length: 16 residues. In nucleotides, the CDR3 is TGTGCCATCAAAGCAGGCATCCTCTCTGGGGCCAACGTCCTGACTTTC. It specifies CAIKAGILSGANVLTF.

The chain links TRBV5-6 to TRBJ2-7, with D tentatively TRBD1 (6 bases). The V and J ends lost 2 bases and 5 bases respectively, with 17 bases between them. Germline V gene data show CDR1 as SGHDT and CDR2 as YYEEEE. The CDR3 length is 15 residues. CDR3 nucleotides: TGTGCCAGCAGCTTACAATCCGCAGGGGCCGACGAGCAGTACTTC. It translates to CASSLQSAGADEQYF.

V and J are TRBV20-1 and TRBJ2-2; a possible D gene is TRBD2 (6 bases). Trimming removed 1 base from V and 8 bases from J, with 11 bases in between. Germline CDR1 reads DFQATT; CDR2 reads SNEGSKA (reference sequence). There are 13 residues in the CDR3. The CDR3 DNA follows: TGCAGTGCTAGAGGTGGTCTAGCGGGGGAGCTGTTTTTT. It encodes CSARGGLAGELFF.

The chain carries TRBV7-2 and TRBJ1-4, with 11 bases matching TRBD1. The CDR3 consists of 16 residues. J gave up 1 base and V 8 bases, and 6 bases lay outside the gene matches. Germline V CDR1 and CDR2: SGHTA, FQGNSA. Here the CDR3 reads CASARDRGVTNEKLFF. The CDR3 DNA sequence: TGTGCCAGCGCCCGGGACAGGGGGGTAACTAATGAAAAACTGTTTTTT.

This sequence joins TRBV5-8 and TRBJ2-7; 7 bases map to TRBD2. Germline-derived CDR1 and CDR2 are SGHTS and YDEGEE. The CDR3 covers 17 residues. The V segment lost 1 base and the J segment 4 bases; nucleotides outside the gene matches: 14. CDR3 loop: CASSLPRGRVGRYEQYF. The CDR3 DNA is TGTGCCAGCAGCTTGCCCCGAGGGAGGGTAGGTCGGTACGAGCAGTACTTC.

J is TRBJ2-1 and V is TRBV7-3; 9 bases line up with TRBD1. The CDR3 contains 16 residues. J gave up 5 bases and V 5 bases, and 10 bases lay outside the gene matches. Germline CDR1 reads SGHTA; CDR2 reads FQGTGA. DNA of the CDR3: TGTGCCAGCAGCCAGGACCCGGGACAGGGCCACAATGAGCAGTTCTTC. The encoded protein is CASSQDPGQGHNEQFF.

This clonotype was observed a few times. A read error is possible here, since a much larger clone lies one base away. The V gene is TRBV12-3 or TRBV12-4, the J gene TRBJ2-2, with D perhaps TRBD1 (6 bases). The CDR3 is 16 residues long. Trimming shortened V by 8 bases and J by 1 base, and 17 bases separated the two germline ends. The CDR3 here is CASGHVPGQNTGELFF. Here the CDR3 DNA reads TGTGCCAGCGGTCACGTACCGGGACAGAACACCGGGGAGCTGTTTTTT.

This clonotype was detected many times. The V call is TRBV11-2, the J call TRBJ2-7; no clear D. The ends were cut back, 1 base at V and 3 bases at J, with 10 bases in the middle. Looked up from germline, CDR1 is SGHAT and CDR2 is FQNNGV. This CDR3 is 14 amino acids long. This CDR3 is CASSLGPRNYEQYF. Here the CDR3 DNA reads TGTGCCAGCAGCTTAGGTCCTAGAAACTACGAGCAGTACTTC.

The V call is TRBV10-2, the J call TRBJ2-1; TRBD1 matches at 7 bases. This CDR3 is built from 13 residues. V dropped 10 bases and J dropped 4; count of bases not matched to a gene: 7. CDR1 and CDR2 (germline): WSHSY, SAAADI. The CDR3, as DNA: TGCGCCACCCGACAGGGACGATACAATGAGCAGTTCTTC. This codes for CATRQGRYNEQFF.

The chain links TRBV7-9 to TRBJ1-1, with no clear D. Trimming stripped 5 bases from V and 7 bases from J, with 11 bases between. The CDR3 has 12 amino acids. Germline assignment: CDR1 SEHNR and CDR2 FQNEAQ (reference sequence). The DNA of the CDR3 is TGTGCCAGCAGCCCGCCGGGGATTGAAGCTTTCTTT. Translation gives CASSPPGIEAFF.

The V gene is TRBV10-1, the J gene TRBJ1-2; D remains ambiguous. V lost 5 bases and J lost 0, with 13 bases in between. CDR3 length: 15 residues. Germline CDR1 and CDR2: WNHNN and SYGVQD (reference sequence). The CDR3 DNA is TGCGCCAGCAGTTACGGGCGCGGGGCTAACTATGGCTACACCTTC. Residues: CASSYGRGANYGYTF.

This clonotype was seen a single time. The chain uses TRBV5-1 and TRBJ2-5, with D hard to call. Trimming left V 1 base short and J 5 bases short, with 12 bases between. The CDR3 length is 14 residues. Germline CDR1 and CDR2: SGHRS and YFSETQ. As DNA, the CDR3 is TGCGCCAGCAGCTTGTATACGGGTGGGGAGACCCAGTACTTC. Protein product: CASSLYTGGETQYF.

The chain uses TRBV10-2 and TRBJ1-5; 7 bases agree with TRBD1. This CDR3 has 15 amino acids. The trim removed 9 bases at V and 3 bases at J, leaving 11 bases unmatched. Germline assignment: CDR1 WSHSY and CDR2 SAAADI. CDR3 region: CASDLTGWTNQPQHF. CDR3 DNA sequence: TGCGCCAGTGATCTGACAGGGTGGACCAATCAGCCCCAGCATTTT.

V is TRBV19 and J is TRBJ2-7; TRBD1 matches 7 bases. CDR3 size: 15 residues. J lost 0 bases, V lost 0 bases, and 2 bases had no gene match. CDR1 and CDR2 (germline): LNHDA, SQIVND (reference sequence). CDR3: CASSIEQGISYEQYF. The CDR3 region has the DNA TGTGCCAGTAGTATAGAACAGGGGATCTCCTACGAGCAGTACTTC.

A few counts support this clonotype. The V gene is TRBV5-1, the J gene TRBJ1-6; 7 nucleotides agree with TRBD1. CDR1 and CDR2 (germline): SGHRS, YFSETQ. The CDR3 is 16 amino acids. Trimming removed 1 base from V and 7 bases from J; junction bases left unmatched: 8. Here the CDR3 DNA reads TGCGCCAGCAGCTTGAACGCCGCAGGGGGAAATTCACCCCTCCACTTT. Residues: CASSLNAAGGNSPLHF.

This chain uses TRBV7-2 with TRBJ1-5; no definite D call. The CDR3 runs 14 residues. Germline CDR1 and CDR2: SGHTA and FQGNSA. Deletions cut 0 bases from V and 7 bases from J, with 10 bases between. CDR3 DNA: TGTGCCAGCAGCTTAGCGGCGGTAGGGCAGCCCCAGCATTTT. Its protein product is CASSLAAVGQPQHF.

This clonotype has a handful of counts. The chain couples TRBV27 to TRBJ2-5; D gene ambiguous. Germline V CDR1 and CDR2: MNHEY, SMNVEV (reference sequence). The CDR3 runs to 13 residues. Trimming pared 0 bases from V and 0 bases from J, leaving 2 bases between. Here the CDR3 reads CASSLSNQETQYF. In DNA form, the CDR3 reads TGTGCCAGCAGTTTATCCAACCAAGAGACCCAGTACTTC.

Points on this clonotype: The germline gene is not matched at one end of the junction; a read error may be the cause. The chain joins TRBV2 to TRBJ1-2; a weak D match, TRBD1 (5 bases). CDR1 is SNHLY and CDR2 is FYNNEI in the germline V gene. There are 12 residues in the CDR3. The CDR3 nucleotides read TGTGCCAGCGGTGACAGATCCTATGGCTACACCTTC. It specifies CASGDRSYGYTF.

The J gene is TRBJ1-1, the V gene TRBV20-1; TRBD1 might be the D (6 bases). The CDR3 sequence is 16 residues long. Per the germline V gene, CDR1 is DFQATT and CDR2 is SNEGSKA (reference sequence). The V end lost 5 bases, the J end lost 0 bases, and 19 bases lay between the germline ends. The CDR3 DNA follows: TGCAGTGCTCCCGGGAAAGGGGGGAGAATGAACACTGAAGCTTTCTTT. Protein sequence: CSAPGKGGRMNTEAFF.

V is TRBV12-3 or TRBV12-4 and J is TRBJ2-3; possible D gene TRBD2, 6 bases. The CDR3 totals 13 residues. Trimming pared 5 bases from V and 3 bases from J, leaving 9 bases between. The DNA of the CDR3 is TGTGCCAGCAGTGGGGAGGTAACAGATACGCAGTATTTT. Its protein is CASSGEVTDTQYF.

This clonotype was seen only a few times. J is TRBJ2-7 and V is TRBV4-2; perhaps TRBD2 as D (7 bases). Germline V gene lookup returns CDR1 LGHNA and CDR2 YNFKEQ. The CDR3 covers 15 residues. V was pared by 5 bases and J by 4 bases, with 18 bases between. This CDR3 is CASSNPPGGGYEQYF. The CDR3 DNA is TGTGCCAGCAGCAACCCCCCGGGGGGCGGGTACGAGCAGTACTTC.